The clone carrying this T cell receptor beta chain occurred a few times. No antigen is known for it. This sample is drawn from a study of T cell repertoires in cytomegalovirus infection. Study information: Matching HLA type, along with CMV infection, was indicated by public TCR beta signatures. Study observations and caveats: Dominating the ex vivo response were HLA-C-restricted CMV-specific TCR beta clonotypes.

Trimming took 1 base from V and 5 from J, leaving 9 bases between them. Per germline, CDR1 DFQATT and CDR2 SNEGSKA (reference sequence). The CDR3 totals 13 residues. Each CDR3 protein gets one entry after TCRdb re-called the reads with MiXCR. Of some 150,000 distinct CDR3 sequences listed, about 6.3% are singletons. Sample: PBMCs. This receptor was taken from a human donor in good health (CMV status not recorded). Some clones in this sample may be carry-over from other donors' samples. This chain connects TRBV20-1 to TRBJ1-5; no reliable D call. The chain's CDR3 is CSARAWVDQPQHF. Written as DNA, the CDR3 is TGCAGTGCTAGAGCATGGGTGGATCAGCCCCAGCATTTT.